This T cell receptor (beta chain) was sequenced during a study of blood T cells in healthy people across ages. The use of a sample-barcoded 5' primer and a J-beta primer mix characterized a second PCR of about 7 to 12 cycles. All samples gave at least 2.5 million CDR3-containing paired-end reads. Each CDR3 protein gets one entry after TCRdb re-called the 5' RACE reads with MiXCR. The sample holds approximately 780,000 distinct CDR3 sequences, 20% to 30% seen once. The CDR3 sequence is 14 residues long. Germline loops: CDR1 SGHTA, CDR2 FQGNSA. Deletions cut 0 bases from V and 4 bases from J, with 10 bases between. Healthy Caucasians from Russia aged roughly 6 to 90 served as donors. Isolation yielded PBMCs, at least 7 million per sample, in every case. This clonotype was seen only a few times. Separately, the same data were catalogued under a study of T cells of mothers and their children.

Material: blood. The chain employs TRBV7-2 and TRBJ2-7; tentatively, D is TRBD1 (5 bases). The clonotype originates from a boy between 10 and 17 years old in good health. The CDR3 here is CASSLARAYYEQYF. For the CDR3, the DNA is TGTGCCAGCAGCTTAGCCAGGGCGTATTACGAGCAGTACTTC. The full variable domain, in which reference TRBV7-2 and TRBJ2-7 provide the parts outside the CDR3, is GAGVSQSPSNKVTEKGKDVELRCDPISGHTALYWYRQSLGQGLEFLIYFQGNSAPDKSGLPSDRFSAERTGGSVSTLTIQRTQQEDSAVYLCASSLARAYYEQYFGPGTRLTVT.